Listed below are T cell receptor beta chains from one sample, sequenced in a study of T cells after yellow fever vaccination. One entry per CDR3 protein, called by TCRdb with MiXCR from the 5' RACE reads. Altogether about 120,000 distinct CDR3 sequences are present, approximately 8.4% being singletons, with the ten largest covering around 25%. This specimen consisted of CD8+ T cells sorted from PBMCs, obtained 45 days after the yellow fever booster vaccination. Receptors originate from a man under 40 who received the YFV17D yellow fever vaccine. Both conserved end residues are part of each CDR3. Fields, in order: CDR3 DNA, CDR3 protein, J gene, D gene, V gene, clone size. The D gene is left open where the match is weak. Size is stated for part of the rows, as once, few or many counts, or as a class when the clone is expanded.

TGTGCCAGCAGCTTACTCTTAAACTATGGCTACACCTTC	CASSLLLNYGYTF	TRBJ1-2	-	TRBV7-9	many
TGTGCCAGCAGCCCCTCTGGGCTAGCGGGGCAAAATACGCAGTATTTT	CASSPSGLAGQNTQYF	TRBJ2-3	TRBD2	TRBV7-9	many
TGTGCCAGCAGCCATCCCTTGGGGGAGACCCAGTACTTC	CASSHPLGETQYF	TRBJ2-5	-	TRBV6-2/TRBV6-3	few
TGTGCCAGCAGCGACCGGACAGGTGGCTACACCTTC	CASSDRTGGYTF	TRBJ1-2	TRBD1	TRBV11-2	-
TGTGCCAGCAGCCAAGATCCCAGGATCTACGAGCAGTACTTC	CASSQDPRIYEQYF	TRBJ2-7	-	TRBV14	many
TGTGCCAGCAGCCCCGGGACGCCAGTGATTCCAGAGACCCAGTACTTC	CASSPGTPVIPETQYF	TRBJ2-5	-	TRBV5-6	-
TGTGCCAGCAGCGCCCGGGGGGGGCTCTCAGATACGCAGTATTTT	CASSARGGLSDTQYF	TRBJ2-3	TRBD2	TRBV7-8	many
TGTGCCAGCAGATCCGGGACAGGGGGCGCCGAGACCCAGTACTTC	CASRSGTGGAETQYF	TRBJ2-5	TRBD1	TRBV6-5	many
TGTGCCACCAGTGACCGACAGGGCTACGGTGAAGCTTTCTTT	CATSDRQGYGEAFF	TRBJ1-1	TRBD1	TRBV24-1	few
TGTGCCAGCAGTACCCGGGACTTGTACAATGAGCAGTTCTTC	CASSTRDLYNEQFF	TRBJ2-1	-	TRBV12-3/TRBV12-4	many
TGTGCCAGCAGTTACTACTCCAGGGTTACACCAAAAGAGACCCAGTACTTC	CASSYYSRVTPKETQYF	TRBJ2-5	-	TRBV6-5	few
TGTGCCAGCAGCTTAGGGCCCTACAATGAGCAGTTCTTC	CASSLGPYNEQFF	TRBJ2-1	-	TRBV7-2	-
TGTGCCAGCAGCCTATCCGGACTGCCTCTGCGCTTC	CASSLSGLPLRF	TRBJ2-7	-	TRBV7-6	-
TGTGCCAGCAGCCCGCGGACCGCTAGCTCTGGGGCCAACGTCCTGACTTTC	CASSPRTASSGANVLTF	TRBJ2-6	-	TRBV7-2	-
TGTGCCAGCAGTAACCCAGGGTACTCCTCTGGAAACACCATATATTTT	CASSNPGYSSGNTIYF	TRBJ1-3	-	TRBV28	many
TGTGCCAGCAGTGAAGTAGCGGGAGGGAAGGACGAGCAGTACTTC	CASSEVAGGKDEQYF	TRBJ2-7	TRBD2	TRBV25-1	many
TGTGCCAGCAGCACCCTAGAGGATACGCAGTATTTT	CASSTLEDTQYF	TRBJ2-3	-	TRBV7-6	many
TGTGCCAGCAGTTCCACAGGGGGCCCCTGGTCTGGGGCCAACGTCCTGACTTTC	CASSSTGGPWSGANVLTF	TRBJ2-6	TRBD1	TRBV11-1	few
TGTGCCAGCAAATACAACCAAGCCGAGACCCAGTACTTC	CASKYNQAETQYF	TRBJ2-5	-	TRBV7-9	-
TGCAGCGTTCGGACTAGCGGGTACTACGAGCAGTACTTC	CSVRTSGYYEQYF	TRBJ2-7	TRBD2	TRBV29-1	few
TGCAGCGTTGTTTGGGAGAATGAAGAGACCCAGTACTTC	CSVVWENEETQYF	TRBJ2-5	-	TRBV29-1	-
TGTGCCAGCAGTGAAATTCTCGGAGAAGGCGAGCAGTACTTC	CASSEILGEGEQYF	TRBJ2-7	-	TRBV25-1	many
TGTGCCAGCACCCCCTACACCTTC	CASTPYTF	TRBJ1-2	-	TRBV12-3/TRBV12-4	few
TGTGCCAGCAGCCCGGACAGCTACGAGCAGTACTTC	CASSPDSYEQYF	TRBJ2-7	-	TRBV5-1	many
TGTGCCAGCAGCGAGGGGACGCTGGGCACTGAAGCTTTCTTT	CASSEGTLGTEAFF	TRBJ1-1	-	TRBV6-1	many
TGTGCCAGCAGGGACAACAACTACGAGCAGTACTTC	CASRDNNYEQYF	TRBJ2-7	-	TRBV6-5	many
TGTGCCAGCAGCTTAGGTTGGAACCCGTCCTACGAGCAGTACTTC	CASSLGWNPSYEQYF	TRBJ2-7	-	TRBV11-1	few
TGTGCCAGCAGCTTAGTGGCTAGCCGAGAGCAGTTCTTC	CASSLVASREQFF	TRBJ2-1	-	TRBV7-6	many
TGTGCCAGCAGCCAAGTAAGCTACTCTGGAAACACCATATATTTT	CASSQVSYSGNTIYF	TRBJ1-3	-	TRBV14	-
TGTGCCAGCAGACCAGAGGGGATCTATGGCTACACCTTC	CASRPEGIYGYTF	TRBJ1-2	-	TRBV12-3/TRBV12-4	many
TGTGCCATCATGACTAGCGATTCGAGCACAGATACGCAGTATTTT	CAIMTSDSSTDTQYF	TRBJ2-3	TRBD2	TRBV10-3	-
TGCAGTGCTAGGGAGGGGGCACGCTGGGCTTTCTTT	CSAREGARWAFF	TRBJ1-1	TRBD1	TRBV20-1	many
TGTGCCAGCAGTTTATCCAGGGTCGGTCAGCCCCAGCATTTT	CASSLSRVGQPQHF	TRBJ1-5	-	TRBV27	many
TGTGCTAGTGGTCCGAGCGGGAGGCTTTACGATGAGCAGTTCTTC	CASGPSGRLYDEQFF	TRBJ2-1	TRBD2	TRBV12-5	many
TGCGCCAGCAACCCGGACTTGAGCTCCTACAATGAGCAGTTCTTC	CASNPDLSSYNEQFF	TRBJ2-1	-	TRBV5-1	many
TGTGCCAGCAGTTACGGACGCAACAATGAGCAGTTCTTC	CASSYGRNNEQFF	TRBJ2-1	-	TRBV6-2/TRBV6-3	many
TGTGCCATCAGTGATTCCGGGACAGGGGGAATTCAGCAGTTCTTC	CAISDSGTGGIQQFF	TRBJ2-1	TRBD1	TRBV10-3	many
TGTGCCAGCAGCACTAGCGGATCGAGGTTCTACGAGCAGTACTTC	CASSTSGSRFYEQYF	TRBJ2-7	TRBD2	TRBV7-9	many
TGTGCCAGCAGCGTTAGCGGGAGCTCCTACAATGAGCAGTTCTTC	CASSVSGSSYNEQFF	TRBJ2-1	TRBD2	TRBV9	few
TGTGCCAGCAGTTACCCCCGACAGGGGGGCCACGAGCAGTACTTC	CASSYPRQGGHEQYF	TRBJ2-7	TRBD1	TRBV6-5	-
TGTGCCAGTAGTGCACTAGTTGCCTACAATGAGCAGTTCTTC	CASSALVAYNEQFF	TRBJ2-1	-	TRBV19	many
TGTGCCAGCAGCGCCCAAACGGAGACCCAGTACTTC	CASSAQTETQYF	TRBJ2-5	-	TRBV7-9	few
TGTGCCAGCAGTACCGGACCCGAGGAATCTGAAGCTTTCTTT	CASSTGPEESEAFF	TRBJ1-1	-	TRBV5-5	-
TGTGCTAGTGGTTTGGTAATGGTCTCAGGGTACATTCAGTACTTC	CASGLVMVSGYIQYF	TRBJ2-4	-	TRBV12-5	many
TGCGCCAGCAGCGTCACAGGCCCGGGGAATGAGCAGTTCTTC	CASSVTGPGNEQFF	TRBJ2-1	-	TRBV5-1	many
TGTGCCAGCAGCCTTTACGGGACTAACCGTAATGAGCAGTTCTTC	CASSLYGTNRNEQFF	TRBJ2-1	TRBD2	TRBV14	many
TGTGCCAGCAGCTCGGACGGTAACTCCTACGAGCAGTACTTC	CASSSDGNSYEQYF	TRBJ2-7	-	TRBV5-5	-
TGCGCCAGCAGCTCCCTGGGCGACACCGGGGAGCTGTTTTTT	CASSSLGDTGELFF	TRBJ2-2	-	TRBV4-3	many
TGTGCCAGCAGCCTCGACAGTATAAACACTGAAGCTTTCTTT	CASSLDSINTEAFF	TRBJ1-1	-	TRBV27	many